The 24 T cell receptor beta chains below all came from one sample that was sequenced in a study of naive and memory T cell subsets. An equimolar mix of two oligonucleotides served as the beta constant-region primer for TRBC1 and TRBC2. TCRdb re-derived calls from the UMI-ligation and nested PCR reads in MiXCR, one entry per CDR3 protein. This table holds 70,000 to 95,000 distinct CDR3 sequences, approximately 6.5% found once. Sequences were obtained from central memory CD4+ T cells from blood. The receptors stem from a human donor in good health.

This clonotype was observed many times. This chain connects TRBV4-2 to TRBJ2-3, with 16 bases matching TRBD2. In germline, CDR1 is LGHNA, CDR2 YNFKEQ. This CDR3 comprises 19 residues. V lost 2 bases, J lost 3 bases, and 8 bases stayed unmatched. This CDR3 reads CASSQRPGLAGGGTDTQYF. The CDR3 coding sequence is TGTGCCAGCAGCCAAAGACCGGGACTAGCGGGGGGGGGTACAGATACGCAGTATTTT.

This rearrangement joins TRBV2 to TRBJ2-1; tentatively, D is TRBD1 (5 bases). The CDR3 consists of 13 residues. V was shortened by 2 bases and J by 4 bases, with 6 bases between the two germline ends. Per the germline V gene, CDR1 is SNHLY and CDR2 is FYNNEI. CDR3 loop: CASSEQGYNEQFF. The CDR3 bases are TGTGCCAGCAGTGAACAGGGATACAATGAGCAGTTCTTC.

The V gene is TRBV7-3, the J gene TRBJ2-3, with D possibly matching TRBD2 (6 bases). From germline, CDR1 is SGHTA and CDR2 FQGTGA. The CDR3 spans 14 residues. V was clipped by 5 bases and J by 2 bases, with 11 bases between them. CDR3 protein: CASSPRDFTDTQYF. The CDR3 DNA sequence: TGTGCCAGCAGCCCCCGGGACTTCACAGATACGCAGTATTTT.

This clonotype was recorded many times. This chain uses TRBV7-3 with TRBJ2-7, with 9 bases lining up with TRBD1. Per germline, CDR1 SGHTA and CDR2 FQGTGA. CDR3 size: 13 residues. J gave up 9 bases and V 3 bases, and 6 bases lay outside the gene matches. For the CDR3, the DNA is TGTGCCAGCAGCTTGACAGGGGGAGTGGGGCAGTACTTC. Translating it yields CASSLTGGVGQYF.

The V gene is TRBV6-1, the J gene TRBJ1-6; D call uncertain. V lost 6 bases and J lost 5, with 5 bases in between. Germline V gives CDR1 MNHNS, CDR2 SASEGT. This CDR3 comprises 12 residues. In DNA form, the CDR3 reads TGTGCCAGCAGGGAGGATAATTCACCCCTCCACTTT. This translates into CASREDNSPLHF.

In its sample, this clonotype was seen a few times. The CDR3 region has the DNA TGTGCCAGCAGCCTCACAGCCATCCGGGACAGGGCCCAGACTGGGGCCAACGTCCTGACTTTC. This codes for CASSLTAIRDRAQTGANVLTF. The chain uses TRBV12-3 or TRBV12-4 and TRBJ2-6, with 9 bases identical to TRBD1. J gave up 2 bases and V 6 bases, and 20 bases lay outside the gene matches. This CDR3 is built from 21 residues.

The CDR3 region is CATSRDPLWEQYF. The CDR3 DNA sequence: TGTGCCACCAGCAGGGACCCACTTTGGGAGCAGTACTTC. The chain is built from TRBV15 and TRBJ2-7, with D uncertain. Germline CDR1 and CDR2: LNHNV and YYDKDF (reference sequence). The CDR3 runs 13 residues. Trimming took off 3 bases at V and 7 bases at J, with 13 bases between the two ends. Full variable domain (outside the CDR3, taken from reference TRBV15 and TRBJ2-7): DAMVIQNPRYQVTQFGKPVTLSCSQTLNHNVMYWYQQKSSQAPKLLFHYYDKDFNNEADTPDNFQSRRPNTSFCFLDIRSPGLGDTAMYLCATSRDPLWEQYFGPGTRLTVT.

V gene TRBV6-2 or TRBV6-3 combines with J gene TRBJ1-2, with unresolved D. CDR1 and CDR2 (germline): MNHEY, SVGEGT. The CDR3 runs to 11 residues. Trimming took off 6 bases at V and 8 bases at J, with 10 bases between the two ends. The CDR3 DNA follows: TGTGCCAGCAGAAACCCGCGGGGCTACACCTTC. This translates into CASRNPRGYTF.

This chain connects TRBV6-2 or TRBV6-3 to TRBJ2-1; 14 bases are shared with TRBD2. This CDR3 has 17 residues. The germline V gene encodes CDR1 MNHEY and CDR2 SVGEGT. The junction had 11 bases not matched to a gene; V was cut back by 5 bases and J by 8 bases. CDR3 DNA sequence: TGTGCCAGCAGTCCTACGACTAGCGGGAGGGCCCGTCATGAGCAGTTCTTC. Its protein product is CASSPTTSGRARHEQFF.

Ten or more counts support this clonotype. The rearrangement links TRBV7-2 to TRBJ2-7; 9 nucleotides align to TRBD1. The CDR3 has 14 residues. J lost 6 bases, V lost 4 bases, and 7 bases had no gene match. The germline V gene encodes CDR1 SGHTA and CDR2 FQGNSA. The CDR3 region has the DNA TGTGCCAGCAGCTCCCCGGGACAGGGTCGCGAGCAGTACTTC. This gives the protein CASSSPGQGREQYF.

This clonotype was observed many times. The V gene is TRBV20-1, the J gene TRBJ1-1; D is perhaps TRBD1 (6 bases). V was cut by 4 bases and J by 6 bases, with 12 bases left in between. The CDR3 loop spans 12 amino acids. Germline lookup yields CDR1 DFQATT and CDR2 SNEGSKA (reference sequence). Here the CDR3 DNA reads TGCAGTGCTAACAAACAGGGCGCTGAAGCTTTCTTT. Amino acids: CSANKQGAEAFF.

The chain carries TRBV5-1 and TRBJ2-3; TRBD2 is a possible D gene (7 bases). The length of the CDR3 is 14 residues. V was cut by 4 bases and J by 2 bases, with 11 bases left in between. Per the germline V gene, CDR1 is SGHRS and CDR2 is YFSETQ. CDR3 in amino acids: CASSEGGVTDTQYF. CDR3 DNA sequence: TGCGCCAGCAGCGAGGGGGGGGTCACAGATACGCAGTATTTT.

The chain is built from TRBV6-1 and TRBJ2-6; D is uncertain. Germline CDR1 MNHNS, CDR2 SASEGT. The CDR3 consists of 13 residues. Trimming left V 6 bases short and J 0 bases short, with 3 bases between. CDR3 DNA: TGTGCCAGCAGCAACTCTGGGGCCAACGTCCTGACTTTC. This encodes CASSNSGANVLTF.

This clonotype was recorded at least ten times. The chain has TRBV3-1 and TRBJ2-1, with 7 nucleotides matching TRBD2. With V trimmed by 5 bases and J by 5 bases, 12 bases remained unmatched. CDR3 length: 16 residues. Germline loops: CDR1 LGHDT, CDR2 YNNKEL (reference sequence). Here the CDR3 DNA reads TGTGCCAGCAGCACCCCTGGGGGGGTGACCCACAATGAGCAGTTCTTC. This encodes CASSTPGGVTHNEQFF.

This clonotype was seen ten or more times. The V call is TRBV7-9, the J call TRBJ1-5; D not resolved. This CDR3 region has 13 residues. Germline CDR1 is SEHNR and CDR2 is FQNEAQ (reference sequence). V lost 1 base, J lost 6 bases, and 7 bases lay in between. The CDR3 here is CASSLEGGQPQHF. CDR3 nucleotide sequence: TGTGCCAGCAGCTTAGAGGGCGGTCAGCCCCAGCATTTT.

In this sample, this clonotype turned up many times. The chain joins TRBV7-8 to TRBJ1-2, with no clear D. Germline CDR1 SGHVS, CDR2 FQNEAQ. This CDR3 is built from 15 residues. V was pared by 5 bases and J by 0 bases, with 13 bases between. The CDR3 DNA reads as TGTGCCAGCAGCCCTATGGGTAGAGCTAACTATGGCTACACCTTC. This sequence encodes CASSPMGRANYGYTF.

This clonotype was counted ten times or more. The gene calls are TRBV4-1 and TRBJ2-3; D unclear. Germline CDR1 is MGHRA and CDR2 is YSYEKL. Trimming took off 5 bases at V and 8 bases at J, with 14 bases between the two ends. CDR3 size: 13 residues. CDR3 loop: CASSTLTSPTQYF. CDR3 bases: TGCGCCAGCAGCACCCTGACCTCGCCTACGCAGTATTTT.

V gene TRBV4-3 combines with J gene TRBJ2-7, with D tentatively TRBD1 or TRBD2 (5 bases each). Trimming stripped 0 bases from V and 3 bases from J, with 12 bases between. The CDR3 extends over 15 amino acids. CDR1 and CDR2 from the germline V gene are LGHNA and YSLEER. CDR3 amino acids: CASSQDLGDHYEQYF. CDR3 DNA: TGCGCCAGCAGCCAAGATTTGGGGGACCACTACGAGCAGTACTTC.

This clonotype was seen ten or more times. This rearrangement joins TRBV18 to TRBJ2-5; D is perhaps TRBD1 or TRBD2 (5 bases each). Trimming removed 3 bases at V and 5 bases at J, with 13 bases between. The germline V gene has CDR1 KGHSH and CDR2 LQKENI. CDR3 length equals 14 residues. The CDR3 nucleotides read TGTGCCAGCTCACCGGGACGCTCGCCGGAGACCCAGTACTTC. It yields the protein CASSPGRSPETQYF.

This chain links TRBV20-1 with TRBJ2-1; TRBD2 matches at 7 bases. V lost 0 bases, J lost 5 bases, and 7 bases stayed unmatched. The CDR3 runs 15 residues. The V gene's germline CDR1 is DFQATT and CDR2 SNEGSKA (reference sequence). For the CDR3, the DNA is TGCAGTGCTAGAGAGGGTGCGGGGGAGAACAATGAGCAGTTCTTC. This encodes CSAREGAGENNEQFF.

This clonotype has more than one count but fewer than ten. This chain joins TRBV20-1 and TRBJ2-7; tentative D call: TRBD2 (6 bases). Between the trimmed V and J ends, which lost 3 bases and 3 bases, there was a span of 9 bases. The length of the CDR3 is 12 residues. The germline CDR1 and CDR2 sequences are DFQATT and SNEGSKA (reference sequence). The CDR3 region has the DNA TGCAGTGCTAGGCCGGGAGACTACGAGCAGTACTTC. Its protein product is CSARPGDYEQYF.

The chain recombines TRBV5-4 with TRBJ2-7, with 8 bases that match TRBD1. The CDR3 runs 15 residues. The V gene's germline CDR1 is SGHNT and CDR2 YYREEE (reference sequence). Trimming at V came to 4 bases and at J to 7 bases, leaving 13 bases not matched to a gene. CDR3 amino acids: CASSNRDRYLGEQYF. For the CDR3, the DNA is TGTGCCAGCAGCAACCGGGACAGGTATCTTGGGGAGCAGTACTTC.

On this clonotype: A read error may explain this, as a much larger clone is one base away. The rearrangement joins TRBV7-2 to TRBJ1-5; perhaps TRBD1 as D (5 bases). The CDR3 is 14 residues long. The germline CDR1 and CDR2 sequences are SGHTA and FQGNSA. This CDR3 is CASSLGQTNQPHHF. In DNA, the CDR3 is TGTGCCAGCAGCTTAGGACAGACAAATCAGCCCCATCATTTT. The whole variable domain, remainder taken from reference TRBV7-2 and TRBJ1-5, is GAGVSQSPSNKVTEKGKDVELRCDPISGHTALYWYRQSLGQGLEFLIYFQGNSAPDKSGLPSDRFSAERTGGSVSTLTIQRTQQEDSAVYLCASSLGQTNQPHHFGDGTRLSIL.

This clonotype was detected only a few times. The CDR3 loop reads CASSQGLDRTYEQYF. The DNA for the CDR3 is TGCGCCAGCAGCCAAGGGCTTGACAGAACCTACGAGCAGTACTTC. The rearrangement links TRBV4-3 to TRBJ2-7; D might be TRBD1 (5 bases). V was clipped by 1 base and J by 2 bases, with 12 bases between them. The CDR3 is 15 amino acids. Germline V gene data show CDR1 as LGHNA and CDR2 as YSLEER.